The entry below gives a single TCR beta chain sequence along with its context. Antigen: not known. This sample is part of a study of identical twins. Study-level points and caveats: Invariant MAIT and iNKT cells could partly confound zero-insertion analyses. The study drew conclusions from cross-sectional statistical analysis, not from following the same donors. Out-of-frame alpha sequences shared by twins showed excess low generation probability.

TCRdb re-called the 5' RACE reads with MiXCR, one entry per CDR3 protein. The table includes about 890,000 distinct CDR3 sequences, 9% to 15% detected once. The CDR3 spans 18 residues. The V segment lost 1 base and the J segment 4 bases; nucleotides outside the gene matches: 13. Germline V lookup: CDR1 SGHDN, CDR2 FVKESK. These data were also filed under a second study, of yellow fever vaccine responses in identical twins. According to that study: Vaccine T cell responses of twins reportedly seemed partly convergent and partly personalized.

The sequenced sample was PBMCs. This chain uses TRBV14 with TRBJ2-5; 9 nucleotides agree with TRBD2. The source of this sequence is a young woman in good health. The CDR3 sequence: CASSQGRGSGRIPETQYF. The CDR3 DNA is TGTGCCAGCAGCCAAGGGCGGGGTAGCGGGAGAATTCCAGAGACCCAGTACTTC.